Listed below are T cell receptor beta chains from one sample, sequenced in a study of cytomegalovirus exposure and HLA in healthy donors. TCRdb's table, derived via immunoSEQ multiplex PCR, lists solely in-frame clones and lacks some. The sample has around 190,000 clones, 85% seen once; the top ten hold roughly 15%. Source material: PBMCs. The source is a man aged 18 to 29 in good health and CMV-seropositive. CDR3s include the opening cysteine and the closing phenylalanine or tryptophan. The D gene is left open where the match is weak. Size tells how often a clone was seen (once, few, many) or the class of an expanded clone, and some rows leave it out.

v_gene,d_gene,abundance,j_gene,CDR3aa,CDR3nt
TRBV5-1,.,few,TRBJ2-7,CASSLGSDYEQYF,TGCGCCAGCAGCTTGGGGAGCGACTACGAGCAGTACTTC
TRBV19,TRBD1,.,TRBJ1-1,CASTIRGVNTEAFF,TGTGCCAGTACCATCAGGGGGGTGAACACTGAAGCTTTCTTT
TRBV7-6,.,.,TRBJ2-3,CASSRDSGTDTQYF,TGTGCCAGCAGCCGGGACTCGGGCACAGATACGCAGTATTTT
TRBV30,.,once,TRBJ2-1,CACGRGPSYNEQFF,TGTGCCTGTGGTCGAGGTCCCTCCTACAATGAGCAGTTCTTC
TRBV9,.,medium-sized,TRBJ1-2,CASSALDGEPSGYGYTF,TGTGCCAGCAGCGCCCTAGACGGGGAGCCCTCTGGCTATGGCTACACCTTC
TRBV6-1,.,.,TRBJ2-3,CASSELRLPVFPDTQYF,TGTGCCAGCAGTGAATTAAGACTCCCCGTATTCCCAGATACGCAGTATTTT
TRBV6-5,TRBD1,.,TRBJ1-2,CASSYSGQGYGYTF,TGTGCCAGCAGTTACTCGGGACAGGGGTATGGCTACACCTTC
TRBV27,.,.,TRBJ1-1,CASSFRGTEAFF,TGTGCCAGCAGTTTCCGGGGTACTGAAGCTTTCTTT
TRBV7-9,TRBD1,.,TRBJ2-5,CASSLEQGVETQYF,TGTGCCAGCAGCTTGGAGCAGGGGGTGGAGACCCAGTACTTC
TRBV11-2,.,.,TRBJ2-7,CASSPLRGYEQYF,TGTGCCAGCAGCCCGCTACGCGGTTACGAGCAGTACTTC
TRBV7-9,TRBD2,.,TRBJ2-7,CASSPGLAPSYEQYF,TGTGCCAGCAGCCCGGGACTAGCTCCCTCCTACGAGCAGTACTTC
TRBV28,.,.,TRBJ2-2,CASSLSGLNTGELFF,TGTGCCAGCAGTTTGAGCGGGCTCAACACCGGGGAGCTGTTTTTT
TRBV10-2,TRBD1,once,TRBJ2-5,CASSRQGQETQYF,TGCGCCAGCAGCCGACAGGGACAGGAGACCCAGTACTTC
TRBV28,TRBD1,once,TRBJ2-7,CASSFGQDPYEQYF,TGTGCCAGCAGTTTCGGACAGGACCCCTACGAGCAGTACTTC
TRBV9,TRBD1,once,TRBJ2-2,CASGGQGARDGELFF,TGTGCCAGCGGGGGACAGGGGGCGAGGGACGGGGAGCTGTTTTTT
TRBV7-3,.,once,TRBJ2-3,CASNQGQGADTQYF,TGTGCCAGCAACCAGGGGCAAGGGGCAGATACGCAGTATTTT
TRBV5-1,TRBD2,.,TRBJ2-3,CASSLALAGTDTQYF,TGCGCCAGCAGCTTGGCACTAGCGGGGACAGATACGCAGTATTTT
TRBV2,.,.,TRBJ2-4,CASSERVLGGKNIQYF,TGTGCCAGCAGTGAGAGGGTCCTGGGCGGCAAAAACATTCAGTACTTC
TRBV5-8,.,.,TRBJ2-5,CASSFGQIGETQYF,TGTGCCAGCAGCTTCGGACAGATAGGGGAGACCCAGTACTTC
TRBV30,TRBD2,.,TRBJ2-7,CAWSVGWMEAGVLYEQYF,TGTGCCTGGAGTGTAGGTTGGATGGAGGCGGGAGTACTTTACGAGCAGTACTTC
TRBV27,TRBD1,.,TRBJ2-3,CASSPGTGAGDTQYF,TGTGCCAGCAGTCCAGGGACAGGGGCTGGGGATACGCAGTATTTT
TRBV7-6,TRBD1,.,TRBJ1-1,CASTQGAGGNTEAFF,TGTGCCAGCACGCAGGGGGCGGGCGGGAACACTGAAGCTTTCTTT
TRBV6-6,.,.,TRBJ1-3,CASSIGQPSGNTIYF,TGTGCCAGCAGCATTGGACAGCCTTCTGGAAACACCATATATTTT
TRBV5-1,TRBD1,.,TRBJ1-2,CASSSLEGANYGYTF,TGCGCCAGCAGCTCGCTTGAGGGGGCCAACTATGGCTACACCTTC
TRBV2,TRBD2,.,TRBJ2-3,CASRDPSGGHTDTQYF,TGTGCCAGCAGGGACCCTAGCGGGGGGCACACAGATACGCAGTATTTT
TRBV28,.,.,TRBJ2-7,CASSLNSYEQYF,TGTGCCAGCAGTCTTAATTCCTACGAGCAGTACTTC
TRBV7-3,TRBD1,many,TRBJ2-7,CASSHGQGEQYF,TGTGCCAGCAGCCACGGACAGGGCGAGCAGTACTTC
TRBV5-1,TRBD1,.,TRBJ2-7,CASSLAGTGTTYEQYF,TGCGCCAGCAGCTTGGCCGGGACAGGGACTACCTACGAGCAGTACTTC
TRBV6-5,.,.,TRBJ1-1,CASSLRAGQNTEAFF,TGTGCCAGCAGTCTACGCGCAGGGCAGAACACTGAAGCTTTCTTT
TRBV6-5,.,.,TRBJ1-6,CASSPRDNSPLHF,TGTGCCAGCAGCCCCCGGGATAATTCACCCCTCCACTTT
TRBV28,.,.,TRBJ1-1,CASSLRGFSTEAFF,TGTGCCAGCAGTTTGCGGGGTTTTAGCACTGAAGCTTTCTTT
TRBV30,.,.,TRBJ2-3,CAWRGLPTYTQYF,TGTGCCTGGCGAGGGCTTCCCACTTATACGCAGTATTTT
TRBV9,TRBD2,.,TRBJ2-1,CASSLAGGANEQFF,TGTGCCAGCAGCTTGGCGGGGGGAGCCAATGAGCAGTTCTTC
TRBV7-2,.,few,TRBJ1-2,CASSLYGRRGYGYTF,TGTGCCAGCAGCTTATACGGACGTCGGGGCTATGGCTACACCTTC
TRBV6-1,TRBD2,.,TRBJ2-1,CASRGTSGAYNEQFF,TGTGCCAGCAGGGGTACTAGCGGCGCCTACAATGAGCAGTTCTTC
TRBV27,TRBD1,many,TRBJ1-2,CASSSGQVYGYTF,TGTGCCAGCAGTTCTGGACAGGTCTATGGCTACACCTTC
TRBV11-3,TRBD1,once,TRBJ1-2,CASSPAGTAYGYTF,TGTGCCAGCAGCCCCGCCGGGACAGCATATGGCTACACCTTC
TRBV12-2,.,.,TRBJ2-2,CASRFGTCRELFF,TGTGCAAGTCGTTTCGGGACTTGCCGGGAGCTGTTTTTT
TRBV14,.,.,TRBJ1-1,CASSSSSELNTEAFF,TGTGCCAGCAGCAGTTCTAGCGAACTGAACACTGAAGCTTTCTTT
TRBV19,.,.,TRBJ1-4,CASRPRGTNEKLFF,TGTGCCAGTAGGCCCAGGGGTACTAATGAAAAACTGTTTTTT
TRBV6-1,TRBD1,.,TRBJ2-2,CASHRQGTRGGELFF,TGTGCCAGCCACCGACAGGGCACTAGGGGCGGGGAGCTGTTTTTT
TRBV5-1,TRBD2,once,TRBJ2-5,CASSLVYRGGDNQETQYF,TGCGCCAGCAGCTTGGTTTATCGCGGGGGGGACAACCAAGAGACCCAGTACTTC
TRBV6-1,.,once,TRBJ1-5,CAIFPPGGNQPQHF,TGTGCCATTTTTCCCCCCGGAGGCAATCAGCCCCAGCATTTT
TRBV7-2,TRBD1,.,TRBJ2-7,CASSLIRTGHYEQYF,TGTGCCAGCAGCTTGATAAGGACAGGGCACTACGAGCAGTACTTC
TRBV6-1,.,.,TRBJ1-2,CASSDDRQARPDGYTF,TGTGCCAGCAGTGACGACAGACAGGCACGTCCGGATGGCTACACCTTC
TRBV11-2,TRBD1,.,TRBJ1-2,CASSLTGPYGYTF,TGTGCCAGCAGCTTGACAGGGCCCTATGGCTACACCTTC
TRBV19,.,.,TRBJ2-5,CASRSSSGETQYF,TGTGCCAGTAGGTCCAGCTCGGGAGAGACCCAGTACTTC
TRBV5-4,.,.,TRBJ1-2,CASSFRGGGYTF,TGTGCCAGCAGCTTCCGGGGGGGCGGCTACACCTTC
TRBV11-2,.,.,TRBJ2-5,CASSPGGRETQYF,TGTGCCAGCAGTCCTGGGGGCCGGGAGACCCAGTACTTC
TRBV28,TRBD1,.,TRBJ1-1,CASSAPPGQASPEAFF,TGTGCCAGCAGTGCTCCCCCGGGACAGGCGTCGCCCGAAGCTTTCTTT